This passage covers 21 T cell receptor beta chains from one sample sequenced in a study of technical replicates of blood from several donors. Assay: immunoSEQ multiplex PCR; the TCRdb copy retains only in-frame clones and omits some. The sample gives just over 95,000 clones, approximately 96% of which show up once; less than 0.25% is in the top ten. Sequenced sample: T cells isolated from PBMCs. All receptors derive from a human donor in good health.

This rearrangement joins TRBV2 to TRBJ1-2; 10 bases are a match to TRBD1. Germline loops: CDR1 SNHLY, CDR2 FYNNEI. J was trimmed by 7 bases and V by 9 bases; bases with no gene match: 14. This CDR3 spans 15 amino acids. Here the CDR3 reads CARLKLDRGKGGYTF. The CDR3 nucleotides are TGTGCCAGATTAAAGTTGGACAGGGGGAAGGGTGGCTACACCTTC.

This chain connects TRBV27 to TRBJ2-5; possible D gene TRBD1, 5 bases. The V gene lost 5 bases and the J gene lost 5 bases, with 9 bases spanning the gap. Germline V lookup: CDR1 MNHEY, CDR2 SMNVEV (reference sequence). The length of the CDR3 is 12 residues. The DNA for the CDR3 is TGTGCCAGCAGTCAGGGCTCGGAGACCCAGTACTTC. Amino acids: CASSQGSETQYF.

The J gene is TRBJ2-3, the V gene TRBV5-1; a possible D gene is TRBD1 (6 bases). Germline V gene lookup returns CDR1 SGHRS and CDR2 YFSETQ. The V and J ends lost 6 bases and 3 bases respectively, with 14 bases between them. CDR3 size: 14 residues. In DNA, the CDR3 is TGCGCCAGCACCTACAGGGTTTTGACAGATACGCAGTATTTT. Its protein is CASTYRVLTDTQYF.

The chain couples TRBV9 to TRBJ2-7; D call uncertain. The CDR3 has 14 amino acids. Germline V gives CDR1 SGDLS, CDR2 YYNGEE. V was trimmed by 0 bases and J by 0 bases, leaving 7 bases between them. This CDR3 reads CASSVAGYSYEQYF. CDR3 nucleotides: TGTGCCAGCAGCGTAGCAGGTTACTCCTACGAGCAGTACTTC.

This clone was detected only once. The chain is built from TRBV11-3 and TRBJ2-3, with D uncertain. Germline V CDR1 and CDR2: SGHNT, YENEEA. The CDR3 contains 16 residues. V lost 8 bases, J lost 4 bases, and 22 bases lay in between. This chain's CDR3 is CASSKVWARSPDTQYF. The CDR3 nucleotides read TGTGCCAGCTCCAAAGTTTGGGCCCGATCCCCAGATACGCAGTATTTT. Filled out from reference TRBV11-3 and TRBJ2-3, the complete variable domain reads EAGVVQSPRYKIIEKKQPVAFWCNPISGHNTLYWYLQNLGQGPELLIRYENEEAVDDSQLPKDRFSAERLKGVDSTLKIQPAELGDSAVYLCASSKVWARSPDTQYFGPGTRLTVL.

This clone was detected a few times. CDR3 region: CASIPGTDTEAFF. DNA for the CDR3: TGTGCCAGCATTCCCGGGACAGACACTGAAGCTTTCTTT. J is TRBJ1-1 and V is TRBV2; 7 bases line up with TRBD1. The CDR3 has 13 residues. The germline CDR1 and CDR2 sequences are SNHLY and FYNNEI. V lost 7 bases to trimming and J lost 3 bases; unmatched junction nucleotides: 5.

The rearrangement links TRBV30 to TRBJ1-5; possibly TRBD1 for D (5 bases). Deletions cut 2 bases from V and 3 bases from J, with 29 bases between. There are 20 residues in the CDR3. CDR1 and CDR2 (germline): GTSNPN, SVGIG (reference sequence). The chain's CDR3 is CAWSRSKSPGLKGDNQPQHF. For the CDR3, the DNA is TGTGCCTGGAGTCGCTCAAAATCCCCGGGACTCAAAGGGGACAATCAGCCCCAGCATTTT.

This clone was counted between two and nine times. The chain is built from TRBV13 and TRBJ2-7, with 7 nucleotides matching TRBD2. Trimming removed 0 bases from V and 3 bases from J; junction bases left unmatched: 2. Germline V gene data show CDR1 as PRHDT and CDR2 as FYEKMQ (reference sequence). The CDR3 loop spans 14 amino acids. CDR3 sequence reads: CASSLGASGYEQYF. In DNA, the CDR3 is TGTGCCAGCAGCTTAGGCGCTAGCGGCTACGAGCAGTACTTC. The full variable domain, with the rest looked up from reference TRBV13 and TRBJ2-7, is AAGVIQSPRHLIKEKRETATLKCYPIPRHDTVYWYQQGPGQDPQFLISFYEKMQSDKGSIPDRFSAQQFSDYHSELNMSSLELGDSALYFCASSLGASGYEQYFGPGTRLTVT.

The rearrangement links TRBV5-4 to TRBJ1-1; 8 bases match TRBD1. The V and J ends lost 4 bases and 0 bases, in that order; junction bases with no gene match: 11. CDR3 length: 17 residues. The germline V gene encodes CDR1 SGHNT and CDR2 YYREEE (reference sequence). CDR3: CASSLTGGGTMNTEAFF. CDR3 DNA: TGTGCCAGCAGCCTAACAGGGGGTGGCACAATGAACACTGAAGCTTTCTTT.

The chain combines TRBV5-4 with TRBJ1-3; a weak D match, TRBD1 (5 bases). This CDR3 has 15 residues. Germline V gives CDR1 SGHNT, CDR2 YYREEE (reference sequence). Trimming stripped 6 bases from V and 0 bases from J, with 13 bases between. The CDR3 reads CASTIDSFSGNTIYF. CDR3 bases: TGTGCCAGCACCATAGACAGCTTCTCTGGAAACACCATATATTTT.

This clone is a singleton in its sample. The chain employs TRBV28 and TRBJ1-1, with D possibly TRBD1 on 5 matching bases. The CDR3 is made up of 13 amino acids. Germline V gives CDR1 MDHEN, CDR2 SYDVKM. Trimming shortened V by 8 bases and J by 8 bases, and 18 bases separated the two germline ends. The CDR3 nucleotides are TGTGCCAGCGCTAGGGGTAAGGTCCCCGAAGCTTTCTTT. As protein: CASARGKVPEAFF.

This clone was seen once. The chain uses TRBV29-1 and TRBJ2-1; maybe TRBD1 (8 bases). V was pared by 6 bases and J by 15 bases, with 15 bases between. Germline V CDR1 and CDR2: SQVTM, ANQGSEA. The CDR3 extends over 10 amino acids. The CDR3 nucleotides are TGCAGCGTCGTGGACAGGGAGGGGTTCTTC. Translated, it gives CSVVDREGFF.

V and J are TRBV28 and TRBJ2-7; 8 bases align to TRBD2. CDR1 and CDR2 from the germline V gene are MDHEN and SYDVKM. CDR3 length: 16 residues. V shed 5 bases, J shed 3 bases, and the junction held 12 bases outside the gene matches. The chain's CDR3 is CASSPTFVRGVYEQYF. The CDR3 DNA reads TGTGCCAGCAGTCCCACCTTTGTGCGGGGGGTCTACGAGCAGTACTTC.

This clone occurred once. The J gene is TRBJ2-7, the V gene TRBV5-1; D ambiguous. Trimming cost V 4 bases and J 3 bases, with 8 bases left between them. Per the germline V gene, CDR1 is SGHRS and CDR2 is YFSETQ. The CDR3 is made up of 12 amino acids. In nucleotides, the CDR3 is TGCGCCAGCAGCCCTGCGGACTACGAGCAGTACTTC. Translating it yields CASSPADYEQYF.

The genes are TRBV28 and TRBJ1-5, with no clear D. Between the trimmed V and J ends, which lost 2 bases and 5 bases, there was a span of 16 bases. Germline values: CDR1 MDHEN, CDR2 SYDVKM. The CDR3 is 16 residues long. The DNA for the CDR3 is TGTGCCAGCAGTTTAGACTTCGCATGGAGAGATCAGCCCCAGCATTTT. Translating it yields CASSLDFAWRDQPQHF.

The rearrangement links TRBV5-1 to TRBJ2-2; D is undetermined. The germline V gene has CDR1 SGHRS and CDR2 YFSETQ. Trimming cost V 0 bases and J 4 bases, with 13 bases left between them. This CDR3 region has 16 residues. The DNA of the CDR3 is TGCGCCAGCAGCTTGGTGGTGATGACGGGCACCGGGGAGCTGTTTTTT. Residues: CASSLVVMTGTGELFF.

This clone was seen once. The rearrangement uses TRBV28 and TRBJ1-2; TRBD1 agrees at 8 bases. Trimming cost V 8 bases and J 4 bases; bases outside gene matches: 6. This CDR3 comprises 13 residues. CDR1 is MDHEN and CDR2 is SYDVKM in the germline V gene. CDR3 DNA: TGTGCCAGCCAACGACAGGGGCTCTATGGCTACACCTTC. Translation: CASQRQGLYGYTF.

The rearrangement links TRBV2 to TRBJ2-4; 8 positions agree with TRBD1. V was pared by 5 bases and J by 3 bases, with 15 bases of the junction left unmatched. This CDR3 region has 18 residues. The V gene's germline CDR1 is SNHLY and CDR2 FYNNEI. This CDR3 is CASSPGQGPGAYKNIQYF. The CDR3 bases are TGTGCCAGCAGTCCAGGACAGGGACCGGGGGCCTACAAAAACATTCAGTACTTC.

The chain uses TRBV30 and TRBJ2-7, with 10 bases that match TRBD2. The CDR3 runs 16 residues. Germline V gene lookup returns CDR1 GTSNPN and CDR2 SVGIG (reference sequence). V trimming: 2 bases; J trimming: 0 bases; junction bases outside the gene matches: 7. The CDR3 nucleotides read TGTGCCTGGAGTCAGCTAGCGGGGGCCAGCTCCTACGAGCAGTACTTC. The encoded protein is CAWSQLAGASSYEQYF.

The V gene is TRBV5-1, the J gene TRBJ2-2; 9 positions match TRBD1. CDR1 and CDR2 from the germline V gene are SGHRS and YFSETQ. The CDR3 contains 15 residues. V trimming: 4 bases; J trimming: 4 bases; junction bases outside the gene matches: 5. CDR3 sequence (DNA): TGCGCCAGCAGCATAGACAGGGGGAGCACCGGGGAGCTGTTTTTT. Its translation: CASSIDRGSTGELFF.

J is TRBJ2-7 and V is TRBV10-1, with D possibly TRBD1 on 6 matching bases. The V gene lost 4 bases and the J gene lost 4 bases, with 11 bases spanning the gap. Germline assignment: CDR1 WNHNN and CDR2 SYGVQD (reference sequence). This CDR3 is built from 13 residues. The CDR3 DNA sequence: TGCGCCAGCAGTGGGGACATCGGGTACGAGCAGTACTTC. Translating it yields CASSGDIGYEQYF.